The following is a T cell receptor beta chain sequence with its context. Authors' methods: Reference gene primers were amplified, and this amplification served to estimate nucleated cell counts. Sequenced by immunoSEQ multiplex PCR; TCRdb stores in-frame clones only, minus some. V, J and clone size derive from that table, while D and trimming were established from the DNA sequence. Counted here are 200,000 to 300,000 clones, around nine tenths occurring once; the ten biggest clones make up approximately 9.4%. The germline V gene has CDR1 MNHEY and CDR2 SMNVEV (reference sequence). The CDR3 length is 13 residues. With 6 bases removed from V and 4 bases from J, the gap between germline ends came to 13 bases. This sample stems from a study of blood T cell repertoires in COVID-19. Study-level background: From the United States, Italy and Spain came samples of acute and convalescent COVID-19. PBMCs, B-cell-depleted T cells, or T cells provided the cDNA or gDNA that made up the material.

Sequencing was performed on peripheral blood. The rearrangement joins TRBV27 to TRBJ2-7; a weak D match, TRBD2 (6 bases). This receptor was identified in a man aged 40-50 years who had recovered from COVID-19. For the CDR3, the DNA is TGTGCCAGCAGGGATGGGACTTTGTACGAGCAGTACTTC. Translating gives CASRDGTLYEQYF.